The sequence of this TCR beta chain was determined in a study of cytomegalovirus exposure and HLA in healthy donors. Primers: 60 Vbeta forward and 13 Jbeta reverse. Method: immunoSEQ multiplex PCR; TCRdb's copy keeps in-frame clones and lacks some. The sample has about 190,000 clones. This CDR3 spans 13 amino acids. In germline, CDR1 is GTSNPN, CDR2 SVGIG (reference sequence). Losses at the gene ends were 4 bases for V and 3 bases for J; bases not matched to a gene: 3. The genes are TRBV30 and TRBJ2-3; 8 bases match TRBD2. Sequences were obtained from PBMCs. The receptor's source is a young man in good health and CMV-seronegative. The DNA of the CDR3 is TGTGCCTGGAAGGTAGCGGGGACAGATACGCAGTATTTT. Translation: CAWKVAGTDTQYF.